The 17 T cell receptor beta chains reported below all come from one sample, sequenced in a study of T cell changes during pregnancy in multiple sclerosis. TCRdb keeps only in-frame clones here, not all; method: immunoSEQ multiplex PCR. The sample lists 32,000 or so clones; approximately 89% were seen once. The source material was CD8+ T cells from peripheral blood mononuclear cells, sampled in the first trimester of pregnancy. The receptors stem from a female donor with multiple sclerosis, enrolled in a pregnancy study.

This rearrangement joins TRBV6-5 to TRBJ1-2; 10 bases are a match to TRBD1. This CDR3 is built from 14 residues. Germline trimming cut 7 bases from V and 6 bases from J; bases unmatched to any gene: 8. The germline CDR1 and CDR2 sequences are MNHEY and SVGAGI. The CDR3 protein is CASTKDRGAHGYTF. The CDR3 DNA reads TGTGCCAGCACCAAGGACAGGGGGGCGCATGGCTACACCTTC.

The rearrangement links TRBV29-1 to TRBJ2-7; D unresolved. The CDR3 spans 13 residues. Germline assignment: CDR1 SQVTM and CDR2 ANQGSEA. V shed 6 bases and J shed 3 bases, with 15 bases lying between them. The CDR3 sequence is CSVLIENYYEQYF. CDR3 DNA: TGCAGCGTCCTTATCGAGAACTACTACGAGCAGTACTTC.

The V call is TRBV9, the J call TRBJ1-2; D is unclear. The CDR3 has 14 amino acids. Trimming left V 5 bases short and J 0 bases short, with 11 bases between. In germline, CDR1 is SGDLS, CDR2 YYNGEE. The CDR3 bases are TGTGCCAGCAGGGGCGAGAGCACTAACTATGGCTACACCTTC. This translates into CASRGESTNYGYTF.

With respect to this clone: Other DNA sequences from this sample encode an identical CDR3 as well. V usage is TRBV9 and J usage is TRBJ2-7; 13 bases are shared with TRBD2. Germline assignment: CDR1 SGDLS and CDR2 YYNGEE. The CDR3 loop spans 14 amino acids. Germline trimming cut 4 bases from V and 4 bases from J; bases unmatched to any gene: 2. DNA for the CDR3: TGTGCCAGCAGCTCGGGACTAGCGGGGTACGAGCAGTACTTC. It is translated as CASSSGLAGYEQYF.

The chain recombines TRBV27 with TRBJ1-5; maybe TRBD1 (5 bases). This CDR3 region has 12 residues. The V gene lost 2 bases and the J gene lost 7 bases, with 6 bases spanning the gap. The germline gives CDR1 MNHEY, CDR2 SMNVEV (reference sequence). The CDR3 DNA reads TGTGCCAGCAGTTTAGGGGGGCAGCCCCAGCATTTT. Translated: CASSLGGQPQHF.

The J gene is TRBJ2-1, the V gene TRBV28; 9 bases match TRBD2. The junction had 14 bases not matched to a gene; V was cut back by 7 bases and J by 10 bases. CDR1 is MDHEN, CDR2 SYDVKM, per germline. This CDR3 has 15 amino acids. DNA of the CDR3: TGTGCCAGCATCGGTAAGCGGGAGGTCCTCGGCGAGCAGTTCTTC. This translates into CASIGKREVLGEQFF.

This clone was observed once. The CDR3: CASSFGTSSHEQYF. The CDR3 coding sequence is TGCGCCAGCAGCTTTGGGACTAGCTCTCACGAGCAGTACTTC. V gene TRBV5-1 combines with J gene TRBJ2-7, with 9 nucleotides matching TRBD2. CDR3 length: 14 residues. The germline V gene has CDR1 SGHRS and CDR2 YFSETQ. The trim removed 2 bases at V and 5 bases at J, leaving 5 bases unmatched.

The rearrangement uses TRBV7-8 and TRBJ2-7; 9 nucleotides match TRBD2. This CDR3 has 15 amino acids. J gave up 0 bases and V 5 bases, and 5 bases lay outside the gene matches. Germline assignment: CDR1 SGHVS and CDR2 FQNEAQ. This CDR3 reads CASSPASGTSYEQYF. CDR3 bases: TGTGCCAGCAGCCCAGCTAGCGGGACCTCCTACGAGCAGTACTTC. Full variable domain (remainder filled in from reference TRBV7-8 and TRBJ2-7): GAGVSQSPRYKVAKRGQDVALRCDPISGHVSLFWYQQALGQGPEFLTYFQNEAQLDKSGLPSDRFFAERPEGSVSTLKIQRTQQEDSAVYLCASSPASGTSYEQYFGPGTRLTVT.

V usage is TRBV9 and J usage is TRBJ1-2; unclear D gene. Trimming removed 4 bases at V and 2 bases at J, with 21 bases between. CDR3 length: 17 amino acids. Germline CDR1 and CDR2: SGDLS and YYNGEE. This chain's CDR3 is CASSPREWTEINYGYTF. The CDR3 coding sequence is TGTGCCAGCAGCCCGAGGGAATGGACCGAGATCAACTATGGCTACACCTTC.

V usage is TRBV6-1 and J usage is TRBJ2-2, with a weak D call TRBD1 (6 bases). V dropped 3 bases and J dropped 5 bases, with 13 bases sitting between them. This CDR3 has 15 amino acids. Germline V CDR1 and CDR2: MNHNS, SASEGT. The CDR3 sequence is CASSEGAGNTGELFF. CDR3 bases: TGTGCCAGCAGTGAGGGGGCAGGAAATACCGGGGAGCTGTTTTTT.

In its sample, this clone was seen once. The chain employs TRBV28 and TRBJ2-3; D gene uncertain. The CDR3 runs to 16 residues. Trimming pared 3 bases from V and 1 base from J, leaving 14 bases between. Germline CDR1 is MDHEN and CDR2 is SYDVKM. The CDR3: CASSFFTFQGTDTQYF. Here the CDR3 DNA reads TGTGCCAGCAGTTTTTTCACTTTTCAGGGCACAGATACGCAGTATTTT.

The chain combines TRBV27 with TRBJ2-5; maybe TRBD1 (5 bases). V was shortened by 4 bases and J by 1 base, with 16 bases between the two germline ends. Looked up from germline, CDR1 is MNHEY and CDR2 is SMNVEV (reference sequence). This CDR3 spans 16 amino acids. This CDR3 is CASSYQTATPQETQYF. CDR3 sequence (DNA): TGTGCCAGCAGTTACCAGACAGCGACTCCCCAAGAGACCCAGTACTTC.

The J gene is TRBJ2-7, the V gene TRBV2; TRBD1 agrees at 9 bases. The germline V gene has CDR1 SNHLY and CDR2 FYNNEI. After removal of 3 bases from V and 3 bases from J, the junction contained 9 bases not matched to a gene. The CDR3 contains 16 residues. The CDR3 protein is CASSDIPGTGFYEQYF. In DNA, the CDR3 is TGTGCCAGCAGTGATATTCCCGGGACAGGGTTCTACGAGCAGTACTTC.

The chain is built from TRBV4-1 and TRBJ2-7; D ambiguous. The germline CDR1 and CDR2 sequences are MGHRA and YSYEKL. The germline V and J ends were trimmed by 0 bases and 3 bases, with 3 bases remaining between them. CDR3 length equals 12 residues. CDR3 sequence reads: CASSQDLYEQYF. In nucleotides, the CDR3 is TGCGCCAGCAGCCAAGACCTCTACGAGCAGTACTTC.

The chain combines TRBV4-1 with TRBJ1-4; 8 bases map to TRBD1. Germline-derived CDR1 and CDR2 are MGHRA and YSYEKL. This CDR3 comprises 16 residues. Trimming at V came to 3 bases and at J to 10 bases, leaving 13 bases not matched to a gene. The CDR3 bases are TGCGCCAGCAGCCAGGACGTATCAGGGGGCCTAGTAAAACTGTTTTTT. It yields the protein CASSQDVSGGLVKLFF.

In its sample, this clone was seen once. This rearrangement joins TRBV28 to TRBJ1-1, with TRBD1 as a possible D gene (6 bases). The CDR3 has 15 amino acids. The germline gives CDR1 MDHEN, CDR2 SYDVKM. Trimming took 1 base from V and 4 from J, leaving 13 bases between them. The CDR3 nucleotides read TGTGCCAGCAGTTTATACAGGGACGAGGGCACTGAAGCTTTCTTT. It encodes CASSLYRDEGTEAFF.

The chain is built from TRBV2 and TRBJ2-1; the D gene is possibly TRBD2 (5 bases). Trimming removed 2 bases at V and 6 bases at J, with 11 bases between. There are 14 residues in the CDR3. CDR1 SNHLY and CDR2 FYNNEI come from the germline V gene. The CDR3 DNA reads TGTGCCAGCAGTGAAACTAGTCGGGCCAATGAGCAGTTCTTC. Translating it yields CASSETSRANEQFF.